Below are 10 T cell receptor beta chains sequenced from a single sample in a study of immune evolution from preneoplasia to lung adenocarcinoma. The protocol was immunoSEQ multiplex PCR, while the TCRdb copy is restricted to in-frame clones and leaves out a portion. The sample yields under 13,000 clones, less than 85% seen once. The sample taken for sequencing was FFPE minimally invasive lung adenocarcinoma tissue. The receptor set was obtained from a person aged 65 to 85 with lung adenocarcinoma.

The chain is built from TRBV29-1 and TRBJ2-5, with no clear D. Trimming shortened V by 6 bases and J by 4 bases, and 15 bases separated the two germline ends. This CDR3 has 13 amino acids. Germline V gives CDR1 SQVTM, CDR2 ANQGSEA. CDR3 sequence reads: CSVQTVSGETQYF. Here the CDR3 DNA reads TGCAGCGTGCAAACGGTCTCCGGAGAGACCCAGTACTTC.

The CDR3 loop is CASSQDRGSMETQYF. The CDR3 DNA follows: TGTGCCAGCAGCCAAGATCGGGGGAGTATGGAGACCCAGTACTTC. The V call is TRBV4-2, the J call TRBJ2-5; D may be TRBD2 (6 bases). This CDR3 spans 15 amino acids. The V gene's germline CDR1 is LGHNA and CDR2 YNFKEQ. With 0 bases removed from V and 5 bases from J, the gap between germline ends came to 13 bases.

The V gene is TRBV19, the J gene TRBJ2-7, with D possibly matching TRBD1 (6 bases). The CDR3 runs 16 residues. The V gene lost 1 base and the J gene lost 1 base, with 14 bases spanning the gap. Per the germline V gene, CDR1 is LNHDA and CDR2 is SQIVND (reference sequence). The CDR3 DNA is TGTGCCAGTAGTATAGTGAACCGGGACAAGTCCTACGAGCAGTACTTC. Translation: CASSIVNRDKSYEQYF.

V gene TRBV4-1 combines with J gene TRBJ2-5; 10 bases are shared with TRBD2. Trimming took 0 bases from V and 0 from J; bases not matched to a gene: 7. Germline V gene sequence: CDR1 MGHRA, CDR2 YSYEKL. This CDR3 has 18 amino acids. This CDR3 reads CASSQDSLAGDYQETQYF. The DNA for the CDR3 is TGCGCCAGCAGCCAAGATTCCCTAGCGGGGGACTACCAAGAGACCCAGTACTTC.

The V gene is TRBV29-1, the J gene TRBJ2-1; the D is unclear. Deletions cut 4 bases from V and 7 bases from J, with 11 bases between. The CDR3 sequence is 12 residues long. Per germline, CDR1 SQVTM and CDR2 ANQGSEA. In DNA form, the CDR3 reads TGCAGCGTTGTCGGCGGCGTAAATGAGCAGTTCTTC. It specifies CSVVGGVNEQFF.

The J gene is TRBJ2-7, the V gene TRBV27, with 7 bases matching TRBD2. Unmatched junction bases numbered 10, after V lost 4 bases and J lost 4 bases. The CDR3 runs to 15 residues. The germline V gene has CDR1 MNHEY and CDR2 SMNVEV (reference sequence). CDR3 sequence (DNA): TGTGCCAGCAGTTACTCCCCCAGCGGGGCGTACGAGCAGTACTTC. It codes for CASSYSPSGAYEQYF.

The chain uses TRBV5-1 and TRBJ2-3; D uncertain. The CDR3 has 13 residues. V gave up 7 bases and J gave up 0 bases, with 9 bases separating them. The germline V gene encodes CDR1 SGHRS and CDR2 YFSETQ. CDR3 DNA: TGCGCCAGCCAGAGTGCTAGCACAGATACGCAGTATTTT. This translates into CASQSASTDTQYF.

This chain connects TRBV6-6 to TRBJ2-7, with no clear D. CDR1 and CDR2 (germline): MNHNY, SVGAGI (reference sequence). The V and J ends lost 6 bases and 0 bases respectively, with 3 bases between them. CDR3 length: 11 residues. The CDR3 DNA sequence: TGTGCCAGCAGGGCCTCCTACGAGCAGTACTTC. Amino acid sequence: CASRASYEQYF.

The chain couples TRBV2 to TRBJ1-1; possibly TRBD1 for D (5 bases). Germline V gives CDR1 SNHLY, CDR2 FYNNEI. The V end was cut by 5 bases, the J end by 1 base, with 14 bases between. This CDR3 has 15 amino acids. CDR3 loop: CASSFFAGGNTEAFF. The CDR3 region has the DNA TGTGCCAGCAGTTTCTTTGCGGGGGGGAACACTGAAGCTTTCTTT.

CDR3 protein: CASSPKEGPPRYGYTF. The CDR3 DNA sequence: TGTGCCAGCAGCCCCAAGGAAGGCCCCCCTCGCTATGGCTACACCTTC. The chain employs TRBV21-1 and TRBJ1-2. TRBV21-1 is a recognized pseudogene. The CDR3 extends over 16 amino acids.